This T cell receptor beta chain appears in the sequencing data of a study of shared clonotypes between healthy human individuals (TCRdb year 2020). Describing the broader study: Two women and a few men aged 18 to 49 years were included in the cohort. Libraries were prepared and TCR repertoires were sequenced by different laboratories using diverse techniques, in order to increase sequencing depth and limit assay-specific biases. Each donor's leukapheresis produced roughly between roughly 0.94 and 9.5 billion PBMCs. For each donor, CD4 naive and CD4 memory were each given three plates, CD8 naive was given two plates, and CD8 memory was given one plate. To estimate repertoire size and how much clonotypes are shared between individuals, the study performed deep sequencing of blood TCR repertoires from roughly five healthy adults. The paper's findings and limits, for the study overall: Only blood was sampled, and tissue TCR repertoires likely differ from those in blood. Higher generation probabilities were observed for clonotypes shared by all four sorted-subset donors than for non-shared clonotypes. Naive subsets generally had larger estimated clonotype richness than memory subsets. Because the study included only a small number of donors, the genetic and exposure-history diversity represented was limited. Incomplete sequencing was indicated by rarefaction of sorted-subset datasets, despite the large sequencing depth. Based on pairwise subsampling, the degree of clonotype sharing among donors was expected to be affected by sequencing depth. When a handful of donors were compared, the shared fraction of clonotypes was 5% to 6.5% for naive CD4, 3.5% to 4% for naive CD8, 2.3% for memory CD4, and 0.35% to 0.4% for memory CD8.

The CDR3 has 15 amino acids, counting the end cysteine and phenylalanine. The kept DNA is CDR3 alone, 45 bases in frame from the first base. As encoded in the germline V gene, CDR1 is SGHVS while CDR2 is FNYEAQ. V drops 3 bases and J drops 7 bases, leaving 18 bases in between. The donors were healthy, HIV-negative adults with no recently reported acute infections or vaccinations. Only Caucasian adults living in Nashville, Tennessee, USA were represented among the donors. CD4+ T cells were enriched through magnetic negative selection, after which naive cells were positively selected on CD45RA and the remaining negative fraction served as the memory subset. After blood collection by leukapheresis, PBMCs were isolated using Ficoll-Histopaque density gradient centrifugation and then cryopreserved in the vapor phase of liquid nitrogen. Purity and quantity of every magnetically sorted T cell population were checked by analytical flow cytometry. Each sorted fraction had its genomic DNA isolated and then quantified by UV absorbance on a Nanodrop 2000c.

A remark on this clone: Its antigen is currently not known. No much larger clone exists at a distance of one base, and base qualities are not known.

Using the deep immunoSEQ assay, TCR CDR3 regions were amplified from genomic DNA by multiplex PCR. Extracted genomic DNA from each cell subset was distributed evenly across all wells of several immunoSEQ 96-well plates, and each plate was treated as a replicate. Each replicate PCR for sorted subsets received about 0.2 ug genomic DNA, equal to roughly 30,000 T cell genomes. Purified libraries were measured with a Qubit 3.0 fluorometer, size-checked on a Bioanalyzer 2100, and measured again with the KAPA Library Quantification kit. Every immunoSEQ 96-well plate was sequenced on a separate single-read 150-cycle Illumina NextSeq 550 flow cell. For the original study's pipeline: The immunoSEQ output contained only junctional sequences without quality scores, so filtering could not match that applied to full-length reads. Sequences were annotated with PyIR, a Python wrapper for IgBLAST v1.9, using IMGT germline references to assign V/J genes and CDR3. Reads with weak V/J assignments (E-value above 1e-6), missing CDR3, stop codons, out-of-frame junctions, or ambiguous translated residues were removed. V3J clonotypes were defined by identical inferred V gene, J gene, and CDR3 amino acid sequence. The percentage overlap between two repertoires was calculated by dividing the number of shared unique clonotypes by the size of the smaller repertoire. Richness of each repertoire was evaluated using RTK rarefaction, the Chao1 estimator, and Recon v2.1 estimates of unobserved clonotypes. For all TCRbeta clonotypes obtained by the gDNA method from a handful of donors, generation probabilities were computed with OLGA. TCRdb mirrors the immuneACCESS table, restricted to in-frame sequences. Some clones are absent from its copies; in checked studies, under half trace to an unresolved V gene, and the reason for the others is unknown. The V and J calls and clone size come from that table; D and trimming were worked out from the DNA. The sample table lists around 2,000,000 clones, about 95% of them with a count of one. The biggest ten clones account for 0.13% of the sample.

Sequencing was carried out using naive CD4+ T cells sorted from blood. The intended sense of this specimen's cell subset or site label: CD45RA+ positively selected. The sequence is built from TRBV7-6 and TRBJ2-5; TRBD2 is possibly the D segment (5 matching bases). The sequence was collected from a man aged 18 to 30 in good health. The DNA sequence is TGTGCCAGCAGCTTGGGTAGCGTAGGATTTGTGACCCAGTACTTC. Its protein is CASSLGSVGFVTQYF.